The rows below give T cell receptor beta chains drawn from one sample of a study of blood T cell repertoires in COVID-19. Assay used: immunoSEQ multiplex PCR; TCRdb lists only in-frame clones, some missing. The data contain under 250,000 clones, about 87% of them singletons. Sequencing was performed on PBMCs or T cells enriched from blood (not recorded which). These receptor sequences come from a woman aged 35 to 49 who had been exposed to COVID-19. The CDR3 runs from the conserved cysteine through the conserved F or W. A D gene is named only where the DNA matches it firmly. Rows give clone size only sometimes, using once, few, many, or a class for an expanded clone.

clone_size	d_call	j_call	v_call	cdr3_nt	cdr3_aa
.	TRBD2	TRBJ2-5	TRBV5-1	TGTGCCAGCAGCTCCACGACAGCGGGGGGGGGAGAGACCCAGTACTTC	CASSSTTAGGGETQYF
.	.	TRBJ1-6	TRBV4-2	TGTGCCAGCAGAAGCGGAGATTATAATTCACCCCTCCACTTT	CASRSGDYNSPLHF
.	TRBD1	TRBJ2-7	TRBV7-2	TGTGCCAGCGGGTTGCGGCCAGGGGGCTCCTACGAGCAGTACTTC	CASGLRPGGSYEQYF
once	.	TRBJ1-2	TRBV18	TGTGCCAGCTCAGGGGCTCCGACACCCAGATCCTATGGCTACACCTTC	CASSGAPTPRSYGYTF
.	.	TRBJ1-3	TRBV24-1	TGTGCCACCAGTGGTTCAGGGGATGGAAACACCATATATTTT	CATSGSGDGNTIYF
.	.	TRBJ2-5	TRBV5-1	TGCGCCAGCAGCTTGCTGGCGGGGCAAGAGACCCAGTACTTC	CASSLLAGQETQYF
.	TRBD2	TRBJ2-1	TRBV7-9	TGTGCCAGCAGCACAGGACTAGCGGGAGATCAGTTCTTC	CASSTGLAGDQFF
.	TRBD2	TRBJ2-3	TRBV13	TGTGCCAGCAGCCTCGGGAGGATGGGCACAGATACGCAGTATTTT	CASSLGRMGTDTQYF
.	.	TRBJ1-2	TRBV15	TGTGCCACCAGCAGAGATAGGGGCCGAAACTATGGCTACACCTTC	CATSRDRGRNYGYTF
once	.	TRBJ2-2	TRBV24-1	TGTGCCACCAGTGATCGAAGGATCGGAGGGAAGAACACCGGGGAGCTGTTTTTT	CATSDRRIGGKNTGELFF
.	TRBD2	TRBJ2-1	TRBV6-2/TRBV6-3	TGTGCCAGCAGTGGTCAAACTAGCGGGATGAGCTCCTACAATGAGCAGTTCTTC	CASSGQTSGMSSYNEQFF
.	.	TRBJ2-5	TRBV28	TGTGCCAGCAGTCCGGGACTCCTGGAGACCCAGTACTTC	CASSPGLLETQYF
.	.	TRBJ1-3	TRBV16	TGTGCCAGCAGCCAAACACAGGGAAACACCATATATTTT	CASSQTQGNTIYF
.	.	TRBJ2-7	TRBV6-2/TRBV6-3	TGTGCCAGCAGCGGCGATGATGGGGGAGGTCCATGGGTGCAGTACTTC	CASSGDDGGGPWVQYF
.	TRBD2	TRBJ2-7	TRBV28	TGTGCCAGCAGTCCTGTACCCGGGACTAGCGGGGGATACGAGCAGTACTTC	CASSPVPGTSGGYEQYF
.	.	TRBJ1-2	TRBV7-9	TGTGCCAGCAGCCCCCCCGTAGGACAATCTAACTATGGCTACACCTTC	CASSPPVGQSNYGYTF
.	TRBD1	TRBJ2-3	TRBV18	TGTGCCAGCTCACCTAGACAGGGTGGCACAGATACGCAGTATTTT	CASSPRQGGTDTQYF
.	.	TRBJ2-7	TRBV6-5	TGTGCCAGCAGTTACACCTTGCCAGGAAGAACCTACGAGCAGTACTTC	CASSYTLPGRTYEQYF
once	TRBD2	TRBJ2-5	TRBV24-1	TGTGCCACCAGTCCTAGCGGGTTACAAGAGACCCAGTACTTC	CATSPSGLQETQYF
.	TRBD2	TRBJ2-1	TRBV11-1	TGTGCCAGCAGCTACCTAGCGGGAGGCTACAATGAGCAGTTCTTC	CASSYLAGGYNEQFF